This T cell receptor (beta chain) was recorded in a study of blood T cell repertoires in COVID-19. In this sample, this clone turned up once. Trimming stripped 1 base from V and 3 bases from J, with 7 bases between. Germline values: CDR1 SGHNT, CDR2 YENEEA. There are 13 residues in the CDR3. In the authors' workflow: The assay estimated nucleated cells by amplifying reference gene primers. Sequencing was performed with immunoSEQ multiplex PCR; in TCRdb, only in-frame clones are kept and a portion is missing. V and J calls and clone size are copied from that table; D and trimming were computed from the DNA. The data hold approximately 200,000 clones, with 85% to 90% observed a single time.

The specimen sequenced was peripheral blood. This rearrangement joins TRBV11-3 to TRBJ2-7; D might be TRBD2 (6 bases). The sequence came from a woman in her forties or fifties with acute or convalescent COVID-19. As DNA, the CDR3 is TGTGCCAGCAGCTTAGTCGGGAGCTACGAGCAGTACTTC. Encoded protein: CASSLVGSYEQYF.